These T cell receptor beta chains were read from a single sample in a study of CD4 T cells in relation to SARS-CoV-2 and coronaviruses. Assay used: immunoSEQ multiplex PCR; TCRdb lists only in-frame clones, some missing. The repertoire includes tens of thousands of clones, approximately 80% of them detected once, and approximately 13% sits in the top ten. No antigen has been identified for these receptors. The sample was CD4+ T cells from PBMCs, cultured in vitro. The receptors derive from a human donor in good health. Both conserved end residues are part of each CDR3. A D gene is named only where the DNA matches it firmly. Where a row states a size, it is once, few, many or the class of an expanded clone; other rows omit it.

V	size	J	D	DNA	CDR3
TRBV4-2	NA	TRBJ2-1	NA	TGTGCCAGCAGCCAGACCTCTGTTCGGGTCAATGAGCAGTTCTTC	CASSQTSVRVNEQFF
TRBV5-1	NA	TRBJ2-5	NA	TGCGCCAGCAGCTTGGCTTTCTACCAGGGAGAGACCCAGTACTTC	CASSLAFYQGETQYF
TRBV19	few	TRBJ2-6	NA	TGTGCCAGTAGTATTACAGGCTCTGGGGCCAACGTCCTGACTTTC	CASSITGSGANVLTF
TRBV3-1/TRBV3-2	NA	TRBJ2-1	NA	TGTGCCAGCCGATTACAGGGCCACGCCCAAACGAATGAGCAGTTCTTC	CASRLQGHAQTNEQFF
TRBV28	NA	TRBJ2-5	NA	TGTGCCAGCAGTTTAGAAGGGCAGGGACGAGAGACCCAGTACTTC	CASSLEGQGRETQYF
TRBV7-6	once	TRBJ2-5	TRBD1	TGTGCCAGCAGCCTTATCAGGGGGCAGCAAGAGACCCAGTACTTC	CASSLIRGQQETQYF
TRBV19	NA	TRBJ2-5	NA	TGTGCCAGTAGTATAGCAGCGAAAGAGACCCAGTACTTC	CASSIAAKETQYF
TRBV2	NA	TRBJ2-1	NA	TGTGCCAGCAGTAATGAGCAGTTCTTC	CASSNEQFF
TRBV7-9	NA	TRBJ2-3	NA	TGTGCCAGCAGCTTACTCCCAGATTCAGATACGCAGTATTTT	CASSLLPDSDTQYF
TRBV27	NA	TRBJ2-1	TRBD1	TGTGCCAGCAGTGGATACGGGACAGGGGTAGCTAACTCCTACAATGAGCAGTTCTTC	CASSGYGTGVANSYNEQFF
TRBV12-5	NA	TRBJ2-2	NA	TGTGCTAGTGGCTTAGTAGGGGAGCTGTTTTTT	CASGLVGELFF
TRBV2	NA	TRBJ1-2	NA	TGTGCCAGCACCGAGGACAGATACTCTAACTATGGCTACACCTTC	CASTEDRYSNYGYTF
TRBV5-4	NA	TRBJ2-3	TRBD2	TGTGCCAGCAGCTTGGACGTGGGAGGGGCAGATACGCAGTATTTT	CASSLDVGGADTQYF
TRBV28	NA	TRBJ2-7	TRBD1	TGTGCCAGCAGTTCTGAGGGGGCTGGCGAGCAGTACTTC	CASSSEGAGEQYF
TRBV9	few	TRBJ1-2	TRBD1	TGTGCCAGCAGCGCTGGGGACAGGGACGGCTACACCTTC	CASSAGDRDGYTF
TRBV5-4	NA	TRBJ2-3	TRBD2	TGTGCCAGCAGCTTTCAGGGACTAGCGGGAGGGGTCACAGATACGCAGTATTTT	CASSFQGLAGGVTDTQYF
TRBV18	NA	TRBJ2-7	TRBD1	TGTGCCAGCTCACCACGAAGCGACAGGGGAGGCGAGCAGTACTTC	CASSPRSDRGGEQYF
TRBV25-1	NA	TRBJ1-1	NA	TGTGCCAGCGGGTTGGCTGGCACTGAAGCTTTCTTT	CASGLAGTEAFF
TRBV19	NA	TRBJ2-2	NA	TGTGCCAGTACCCCAGGGTTGGGAGGCGGGGAGCTGTTTTTT	CASTPGLGGGELFF
TRBV28	NA	TRBJ2-2	NA	TGTGCCAGCAGTTCCTCGTGGGGGAGCACCGGGGAGCTGTTTTTT	CASSSSWGSTGELFF
TRBV5-6	NA	TRBJ1-5	TRBD1	TGTGCCAGCAGCCAGAACAGGGGGTTGAGCAATCAGCCCCAGCATTTT	CASSQNRGLSNQPQHF
TRBV18	NA	TRBJ2-4	TRBD1	TGTGCCAGCTCTCGGACAGGGGGTTTGGTGGACATTCAGTACTTC	CASSRTGGLVDIQYF
TRBV3-1/TRBV3-2	NA	TRBJ2-7	TRBD1	TGTGCCAGCAGCCAGACAGGGGGCGACGAGCAGTACTTC	CASSQTGGDEQYF
TRBV24-1	NA	TRBJ2-3	NA	TGTGCCACCAGTGACCCTAATTGGGGCGAGACAGATACGCAGTATTTT	CATSDPNWGETDTQYF
TRBV9	NA	TRBJ2-3	TRBD2	TGTGCCAGCAGCGTAGCGGCTAGCGGGGGCCCATATGATACGCAGTATTTT	CASSVAASGGPYDTQYF
TRBV24-1	NA	TRBJ1-2	TRBD1	TGTGCCACCAGTGATGGGGGTGGAGACAGGGGCCATGGCTACACCTTC	CATSDGGGDRGHGYTF
TRBV7-9	NA	TRBJ1-4	TRBD1	TGTGCCAGCAGCCTAGGGGACAGGATTAATGAAAAACTGTTTTTT	CASSLGDRINEKLFF
TRBV12-3/TRBV12-4	NA	TRBJ1-1	TRBD1	TGTGCCAGCAGAATGGGACAGGGAGACGAAGCTTTCTTT	CASRMGQGDEAFF
TRBV3-1/TRBV3-2	NA	TRBJ1-6	NA	TGTGCCAGCAGCCAAGGACGGAATTCACCCCTCCACTTT	CASSQGRNSPLHF
TRBV11-2	few	TRBJ2-1	NA	TGTGCCAGCAGTTTAAGGCTAGGGAGCTCCTACAATGAGCAGTTCTTC	CASSLRLGSSYNEQFF
TRBV6-5	NA	TRBJ1-3	NA	TGTGCCAGCACCCTAACACAGGGCTCTGGAAACACCATATATTTT	CASTLTQGSGNTIYF
TRBV6-4	NA	TRBJ2-2	NA	TGTGCCAGCAGTGACCAGGGGAACACCGGGGAGCTGTTTTTT	CASSDQGNTGELFF
TRBV19	NA	TRBJ1-5	NA	TGTGCCAGTAGTATTCGGTTGTTTGGGATTAGCAATCAGCCCCAGCATTTT	CASSIRLFGISNQPQHF
TRBV2	NA	TRBJ1-4	NA	TGTGCCAGCGTATTTCGGGCTAATGAAAAACTGTTTTTT	CASVFRANEKLFF
TRBV5-1	NA	TRBJ2-6	NA	TGCGCCAGCAGCTTGAATCGGGGTGGGGCCAACGTCCTGACTTTC	CASSLNRGGANVLTF
TRBV19	NA	TRBJ2-3	NA	TGTGCCAGTAGTATTGGCCAGCCCACAGATACGCAGTATTTT	CASSIGQPTDTQYF
TRBV19	NA	TRBJ2-5	TRBD2	TGTGCCAGTAGTATAGCCAAACTAGCGAACCACCAAGAGACCCAGTACTTC	CASSIAKLANHQETQYF
TRBV24-1	NA	TRBJ2-5	TRBD2	TGTGCCACCGGGGGACTAGCGGCAGACCAAGAGACCCAGTACTTC	CATGGLAADQETQYF
TRBV7-3	few	TRBJ1-1	NA	TGTGCCAGCAGCCCACAGGGGAACACTGAAGCTTTCTTT	CASSPQGNTEAFF
TRBV18	NA	TRBJ2-1	TRBD1	TGTGCCAGCTCACTTAATTTACAGGGGGGAAGAGAAAATGAGCAGTTCTTC	CASSLNLQGGRENEQFF
TRBV5-4	NA	TRBJ2-3	TRBD2	TGTGCCAGCAGCTTGGGAGTTATTAGCGGGGGCACAGATACGCAGTATTTT	CASSLGVISGGTDTQYF
TRBV19	few	TRBJ2-4	NA	TGTGCCAGTAGTATTACCGGGGCGGGAAACATTCAGTACTTC	CASSITGAGNIQYF